The clone carrying this T cell receptor beta chain was seen ten or more times. Its antigen is not identified. The iRepertoire nested amplicon-rescue multiplex PCR amplified TCR alpha and beta CDR3s from RNA. Tissue mRNA or PBMC total RNA, about 85-400 ng, went into one-step reverse transcription and amplification. Each CDR3 protein is one row after TCRdb ran MiXCR on the multiplex PCR reads. Of fewer than 200,000 distinct CDR3 sequences in the sample, roughly 45% were seen once. The V end lost 0 bases, the J end lost 3 bases, and 13 bases lay between the germline ends. The CDR3 loop spans 16 amino acids. Germline V gene sequence: CDR1 LGHDT, CDR2 YNNKEL (reference sequence). The sample originates from a study of glioma-infiltrating T cells. Whole-study findings and limits: Tissue and blood shared very few CDR3 sequences. Non-neoplastic patients had below-expected tissue-blood divergence, while all gliomas exceeded expectation.

This sequence joins TRBV3-1 and TRBJ2-3; a weak D match, TRBD2 (6 bases). The source material was glioma tissue, nonneoplastic brain tissue, or PBMCs (not recorded which). The TCR originated in a human donor with low-grade glioma or glioblastoma, undergoing nonglioma brain surgery, or in good health (not recorded which). CDR3: CASSQEGRLETDTQYF. The CDR3 DNA is TGTGCCAGCAGCCAAGAGGGGCGACTAGAGACAGATACGCAGTATTTT.